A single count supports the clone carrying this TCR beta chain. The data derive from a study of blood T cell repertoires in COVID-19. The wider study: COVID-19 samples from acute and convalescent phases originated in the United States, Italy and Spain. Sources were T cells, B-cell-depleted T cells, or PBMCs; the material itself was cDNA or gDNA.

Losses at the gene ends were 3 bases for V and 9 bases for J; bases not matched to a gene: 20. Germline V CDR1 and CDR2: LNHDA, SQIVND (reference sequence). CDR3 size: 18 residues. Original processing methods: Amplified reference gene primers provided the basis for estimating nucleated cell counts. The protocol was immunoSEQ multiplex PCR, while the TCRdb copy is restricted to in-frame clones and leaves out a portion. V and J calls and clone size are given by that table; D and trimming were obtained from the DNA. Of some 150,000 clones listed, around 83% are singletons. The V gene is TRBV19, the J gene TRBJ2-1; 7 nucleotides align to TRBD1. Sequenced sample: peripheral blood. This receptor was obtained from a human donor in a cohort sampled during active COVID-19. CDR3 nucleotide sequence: TGTGCCAGTAGTATCGCCCTAGGCGGGCAGGGGGTTTCGGTTGAGCAGTTCTTC. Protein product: CASSIALGGQGVSVEQFF.